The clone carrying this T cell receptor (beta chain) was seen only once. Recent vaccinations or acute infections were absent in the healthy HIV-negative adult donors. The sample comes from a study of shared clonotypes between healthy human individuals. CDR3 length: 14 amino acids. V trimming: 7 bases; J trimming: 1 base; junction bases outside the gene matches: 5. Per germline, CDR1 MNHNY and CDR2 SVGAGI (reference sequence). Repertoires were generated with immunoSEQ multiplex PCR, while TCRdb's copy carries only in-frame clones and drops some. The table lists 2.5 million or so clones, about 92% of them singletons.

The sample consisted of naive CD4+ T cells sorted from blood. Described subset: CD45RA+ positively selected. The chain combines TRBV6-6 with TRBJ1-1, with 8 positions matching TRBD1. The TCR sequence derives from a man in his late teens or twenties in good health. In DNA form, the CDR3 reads TGTGCCAGCACCCCACAGGGGGGGAACACTGAAGCTTTCTTT. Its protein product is CASTPQGGNTEAFF.